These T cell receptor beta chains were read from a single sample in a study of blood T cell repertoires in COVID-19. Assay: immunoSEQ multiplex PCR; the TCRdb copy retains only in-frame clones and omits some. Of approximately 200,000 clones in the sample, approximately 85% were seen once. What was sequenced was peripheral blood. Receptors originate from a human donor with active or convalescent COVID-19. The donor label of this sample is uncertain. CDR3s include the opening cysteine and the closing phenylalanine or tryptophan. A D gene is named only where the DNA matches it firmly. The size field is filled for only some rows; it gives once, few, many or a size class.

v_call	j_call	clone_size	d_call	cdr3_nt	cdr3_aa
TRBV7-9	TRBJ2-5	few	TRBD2	TGTGCCAGCAGCTTAGCCGCTAGCGGGAGGGGAGAGACCCAGTACTTC	CASSLAASGRGETQYF
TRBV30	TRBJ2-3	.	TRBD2	TGTGCCGGGACTAGCGGAGGCACTAGCACAGATACGCAGTATTTT	CAGTSGGTSTDTQYF
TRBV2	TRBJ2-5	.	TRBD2	TGTGCCGGAGGACTAGCGGGAAGCGGGACCCAGTACTTC	CAGGLAGSGTQYF
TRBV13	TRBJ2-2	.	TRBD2	TGTGCCAGCAGCCTGGGACTAGCGGGAGCGCTCACCGGGGAGCTGTTTTTT	CASSLGLAGALTGELFF
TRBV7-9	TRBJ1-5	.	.	TGTGCCAGCAGCCGGGAGGTGGTCGCCGGGAGCAATCAGCCCCAGCATTTT	CASSREVVAGSNQPQHF
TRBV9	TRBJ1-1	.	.	TGTGCCAGCAGCGTAGTCGGGGAGAACACTGAAGCTTTCTTT	CASSVVGENTEAFF
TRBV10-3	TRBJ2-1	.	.	TGTGCCATCAGTGAGTCGATGTCTAGCGATGAGCAGTTCTTC	CAISESMSSDEQFF
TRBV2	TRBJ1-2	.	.	TGTGCCAGCGTTAAGGGAGGAGATGGCTACACCTTC	CASVKGGDGYTF
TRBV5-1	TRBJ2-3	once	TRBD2	TGCGCCAGCACTCTAGCGGGGCGTTCCACAGATACGCAGTATTTT	CASTLAGRSTDTQYF
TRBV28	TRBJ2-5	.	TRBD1	TGTGCCAGCAAACAGGGGTTTAAAGAGACCCAGTACTTC	CASKQGFKETQYF
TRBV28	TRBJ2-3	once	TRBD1	TGTGCCAGCAGACTGACAGGGGTCACAGATACGCAGTATTTT	CASRLTGVTDTQYF
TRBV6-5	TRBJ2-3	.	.	TGTGCCAGCAGTTACTCTAGCGCGTCAGATACGCAGTATTTT	CASSYSSASDTQYF
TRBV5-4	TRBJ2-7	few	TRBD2	TGTGCCAGCAGCTTACCCGGGACTAGCGGGACCTCCTACGAGCAGTACTTC	CASSLPGTSGTSYEQYF
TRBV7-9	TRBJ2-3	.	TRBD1	TGTGCCAGCAGCCTAGGGACAGCTAGCACAGATACGCAGTATTTT	CASSLGTASTDTQYF
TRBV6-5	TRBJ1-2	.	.	TGTGCCAGCAGCCCATGGGACACCTATGGCTACACCTTC	CASSPWDTYGYTF
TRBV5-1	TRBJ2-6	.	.	TGCGCCAGCAGGGGCGTCGCTGGGGCCAACGTCCTGACTTTC	CASRGVAGANVLTF
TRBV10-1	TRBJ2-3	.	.	TGCGCCAGCAGTGCCCAGCGGGCTATCCCAGATACGCAGTATTTT	CASSAQRAIPDTQYF
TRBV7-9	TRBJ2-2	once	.	TGTGCCAGCAGCCCGACCCAGGGGTACACCGGGGAGCTGTTTTTT	CASSPTQGYTGELFF
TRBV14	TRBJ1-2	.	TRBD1	TGTGCCAGCAGCCCGACAGGGGATGGCTACACCTTC	CASSPTGDGYTF
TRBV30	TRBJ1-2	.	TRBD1	TGTGCCTGGAGTCCAGGGGGTCGAACGGGCTACACCTTC	CAWSPGGRTGYTF
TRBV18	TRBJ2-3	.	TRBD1	TGTGCCAGCTCGCAAGGGACAGGGGCGGCAGATACGCAGTATTTT	CASSQGTGAADTQYF
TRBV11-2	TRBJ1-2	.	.	TGTGCCAGCAGGCAAACCCTGCACTCTAACTATGGCTACACCTTC	CASRQTLHSNYGYTF
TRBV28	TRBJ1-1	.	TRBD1	TGTGCCAGCAGCGAACCTGGGGGACAGGAGAGGGCTTTCTTT	CASSEPGGQERAFF
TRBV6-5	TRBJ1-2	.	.	TGTGCCAGCAGCCTAGACAGTCCCAACTATGGCTACACCTTC	CASSLDSPNYGYTF
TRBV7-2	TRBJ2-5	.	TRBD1	TGTGCCAGCAGCTCGGACAGGGCCGGCGGAGAGACCCAGTACTTC	CASSSDRAGGETQYF
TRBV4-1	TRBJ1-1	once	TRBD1	TGCGCCAGCAGCTTCCGACAGGGCGTTGGGGACACTGAAGCTTTCTTT	CASSFRQGVGDTEAFF
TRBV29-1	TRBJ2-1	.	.	TGCAGCGTTGACCATTCAGGACTCTACAATGAGCAGTTCTTC	CSVDHSGLYNEQFF
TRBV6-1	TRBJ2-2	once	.	TGTGCCAGCAGTGAACTCGGGACAACCACCGGGGAGCTGTTTTTT	CASSELGTTTGELFF
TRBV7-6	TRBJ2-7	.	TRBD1	TGTGCCAGCAGCTCCCCGACCGAGACAGGGTCCGAGCAGTACTTC	CASSSPTETGSEQYF
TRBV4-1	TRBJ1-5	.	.	TGCGCCAGCAGCCCGACCCTCCAGGGTAGAAGCAATCAGCCCCAGCATTTT	CASSPTLQGRSNQPQHF
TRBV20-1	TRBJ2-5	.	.	TGCAGTGCGGGCGAGTCAGAGACCCAGTACTTC	CSAGESETQYF
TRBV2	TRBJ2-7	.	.	TGTGCCAGCAGCCAGGATTTCAGTTCCTACGAGCAGTACTTC	CASSQDFSSYEQYF
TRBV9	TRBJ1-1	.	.	TGTGCCAGCAGCGTAAGTGGGCAGGGGATGAACACTGAAGCTTTCTTT	CASSVSGQGMNTEAFF
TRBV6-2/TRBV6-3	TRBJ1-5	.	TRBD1	TGTGCCAGCAGTCGACCGGGACAGAACCAGCCCCAGCATTTT	CASSRPGQNQPQHF
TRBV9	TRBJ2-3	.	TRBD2	TGTGCCAGCAGCGATAGGACTAGCGGGGCGACGCCGGGCACAGATACGCAGTATTTT	CASSDRTSGATPGTDTQYF
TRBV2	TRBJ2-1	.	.	TGTGCCAGCAGGGACCCCAGGGGTAGCAATGAGCAGTTCTTC	CASRDPRGSNEQFF
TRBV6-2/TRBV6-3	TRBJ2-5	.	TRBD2	TGTGCCAGCAGTACTAGCGGGGGAGAAGAGACCCAGTACTTC	CASSTSGGEETQYF
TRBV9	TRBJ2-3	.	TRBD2	TGTGCCAGCAGCGTAGAGGCTAGCGGGGGAGGCACAGATACGCAGTATTTT	CASSVEASGGGTDTQYF
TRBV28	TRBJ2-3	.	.	TGTGCCACCCAGACTGCAGATACGCAGTATTTT	CATQTADTQYF
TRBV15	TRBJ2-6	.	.	TGTGCCACCAGCAGAGATCGGAGGGGGCCTGGGGCCAACGTCCTGACTTTC	CATSRDRRGPGANVLTF
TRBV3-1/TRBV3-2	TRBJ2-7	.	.	TGTGCCAGCAGCCGGGGTGCGGGGCCTTACGAGCAGTACTTC	CASSRGAGPYEQYF
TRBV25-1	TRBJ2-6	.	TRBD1	TGTGCCAGCAGATCCGCCCCGGGACAGGGTGCCAGGGCCAACGTCCTGACTTTC	CASRSAPGQGARANVLTF
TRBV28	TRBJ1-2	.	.	TGTGCCAGCAGTTTTAGCAGAGCGAACTATGGCTACACCTTC	CASSFSRANYGYTF
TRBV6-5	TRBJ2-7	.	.	TGTGCCAGCAATAGCTACGAGCAGTACTTC	CASNSYEQYF
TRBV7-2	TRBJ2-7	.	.	TGTGCCAGCAGCAAGGACACCTACGAGCAGTACTTC	CASSKDTYEQYF
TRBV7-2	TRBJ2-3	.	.	TGTGCCAGCAGCTTAGAGTCCCTCCGCGCGAGAGATACGCAGTATTTT	CASSLESLRARDTQYF
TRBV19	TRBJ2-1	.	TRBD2	TGTGCCAGTAGGAGCACCGGGACTAGCGGGGGTAGTAAGTACAATGAGCAGTTCTTC	CASRSTGTSGGSKYNEQFF
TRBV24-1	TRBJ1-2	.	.	TGTGCCACCAGTGAGGGAGCACTTAACTATGGCTACACCTTC	CATSEGALNYGYTF